These 31 T cell receptor beta chains share one sample of origin, sequenced in a study of neoadjuvant anti-PD-1 for oral cavity cancer. Time point denoted: after neoadjuvant nivolumab, at surgical resection. Method: immunoSEQ multiplex PCR; TCRdb's copy keeps in-frame clones and lacks some. The sample carries under 15,000 clones, 60% to 75% recorded once. Sequencing was performed on PBMCs, taken after nivolumab (anti-PD-1) treatment. Receptor source: a person aged 35 to 85 with oral cavity squamous cell carcinoma.

CDR3 sequence: CASSLAGGKLFF. DNA for the CDR3: TGCGCCAGCAGCTTGGCCGGGGGAAAACTGTTTTTT. This chain uses TRBV5-1 with TRBJ1-4; a weak D match, TRBD1 (5 bases). CDR1 SGHRS and CDR2 YFSETQ come from the germline V gene. The CDR3 is 12 residues long. Trimming cost V 0 bases and J 10 bases, with 7 bases left between them.

The gene calls are TRBV6-1 and TRBJ1-1, with D possibly matching TRBD1 (6 bases). V lost 5 bases, J lost 4 bases, and 17 bases lay in between. The CDR3 has 15 residues. CDR1 MNHNS and CDR2 SASEGT come from the germline V gene. The DNA of the CDR3 is TGTGCCAGCAGTCCTAGGACAGAATCAGGCACTGAAGCTTTCTTT. As protein: CASSPRTESGTEAFF.

This clone appeared a single time. The V and J genes are TRBV25-1 and TRBJ1-1, with no clear D. Germline CDR1 and CDR2: MGHDK and SYGVNS. Trimming removed 4 bases at V and 3 bases at J, with 15 bases between. The CDR3 totals 15 residues. This chain's CDR3 is CASSAKTLPDTEAFF. For the CDR3, the DNA is TGTGCCAGCAGTGCAAAGACCCTTCCCGACACTGAAGCTTTCTTT.

This clone came up a few times. The gene calls are TRBV28 and TRBJ1-5, with a tentative D call TRBD1 (6 bases). The germline gives CDR1 MDHEN, CDR2 SYDVKM. The CDR3 consists of 14 residues. V was trimmed by 3 bases and J by 5 bases, leaving 11 bases between them. CDR3 region: CASSFPDRYQPQHF. For the CDR3, the DNA is TGTGCCAGCAGTTTTCCGGACAGATATCAGCCCCAGCATTTT.

This chain joins TRBV5-1 and TRBJ1-1, with D perhaps matching TRBD1 (5 bases). Trimming left V 3 bases short and J 1 base short, with 19 bases between. Germline CDR1 reads SGHRS; CDR2 reads YFSETQ. The CDR3 covers 17 residues. The CDR3 DNA sequence: TGCGCCAGCAGCTGGCCCAGGGAAAGGGGAGGGAACACTGAAGCTTTCTTT. Its protein is CASSWPRERGGNTEAFF.

The chain links TRBV19 to TRBJ2-7, with a weak D call TRBD2 (7 bases). Germline loops: CDR1 LNHDA, CDR2 SQIVND (reference sequence). The CDR3 sequence is 16 residues long. Trimming took off 3 bases at V and 0 bases at J, with 15 bases between the two ends. The CDR3 protein is CASSIGGAPSSYEQYF. In nucleotides, the CDR3 is TGTGCCAGTAGTATTGGGGGGGCGCCAAGCTCCTACGAGCAGTACTTC.

This chain connects TRBV6-5 to TRBJ2-1; TRBD1 might be the D (5 bases). Germline CDR1 reads MNHEY; CDR2 reads SVGAGI. The CDR3 extends over 13 amino acids. Trimming shortened V by 6 bases and J by 4 bases, and 10 bases separated the two germline ends. The CDR3 nucleotides are TGTGCCAGCAGCCAACCAGGGTACAATGAGCAGTTCTTC. Residues: CASSQPGYNEQFF.

The CDR3, as DNA: TGTGCCAGCAGTGTGGGGCATCCTGGACTAGCGGGGGGCCAGGATACGCAGTATTTT. Translated, it gives CASSVGHPGLAGGQDTQYF. The chain couples TRBV2 to TRBJ2-3; 14 bases line up with TRBD2. The CDR3 contains 19 residues. Per the germline V gene, CDR1 is SNHLY and CDR2 is FYNNEI. Losses at the gene ends were 4 bases for V and 6 bases for J; bases not matched to a gene: 15.

The J gene is TRBJ2-2, the V gene TRBV10-2; D ambiguous. V gave up 6 bases and J gave up 0 bases, with 11 bases separating them. This CDR3 has 15 amino acids. The germline V gene has CDR1 WSHSY and CDR2 SAAADI. CDR3 region: CASRLQLANTGELFF. CDR3 sequence (DNA): TGCGCCAGCAGGCTTCAGCTTGCGAACACCGGGGAGCTGTTTTTT.

V gene TRBV6-4 combines with J gene TRBJ2-2; TRBD2 might be the D (5 bases). This CDR3 region has 13 residues. The ends were cut back, 5 bases at V and 8 bases at J, with 12 bases in the middle. From germline, CDR1 is MRHNA and CDR2 SNTAGT. CDR3 region: CASSRDFLGELFF. In DNA, the CDR3 is TGTGCCAGCAGTCGGGATTTCCTGGGGGAGCTGTTTTTT.

The rearrangement joins TRBV7-9 to TRBJ2-1, with 7 bases that match TRBD2. This CDR3 has 15 residues. In germline, CDR1 is SEHNR, CDR2 FQNEAQ (reference sequence). V lost 7 bases to trimming and J lost 4 bases; unmatched junction nucleotides: 10. The CDR3 DNA reads as TGTGCCAGCACCGCCTCCGCGGGAGAGTACAATGAGCAGTTCTTC. Translating gives CASTASAGEYNEQFF.

The chain couples TRBV7-9 to TRBJ2-2, with D possibly called TRBD1 or TRBD2 (5 bases each). The CDR3 is made up of 16 amino acids. The V end lost 4 bases, the J end lost 1 base, and 13 bases lay between the germline ends. The germline V gene encodes CDR1 SEHNR and CDR2 FQNEAQ (reference sequence). The CDR3 DNA reads as TGTGCCAGCAGCTCGAAGGGGACCAAGAACACCGGGGAGCTGTTTTTT. This gives the protein CASSSKGTKNTGELFF. The whole variable domain, filled in from reference TRBV7-9 and TRBJ2-2, reads DTGVSQNPRHKITKRGQNVTFRCDPISEHNRLYWYRQTLGQGPEFLTYFQNEAQLEKSRLLSDRFSAERPKGSFSTLEIQRTEQGDSAMYLCASSSKGTKNTGELFFGEGSRLTVL.

The chain employs TRBV2 and TRBJ2-5, with a possible D match to TRBD2 (7 bases). Germline CDR1 and CDR2: SNHLY and FYNNEI. V lost 3 bases and J 3 bases, leaving 17 bases between the germline ends. CDR3 size: 16 residues. The CDR3 nucleotides read TGTGCCAGCAGTGATGGACTAGAGGGGGTCAAAGAGACCCAGTACTTC. Protein sequence: CASSDGLEGVKETQYF.

The V and J genes are TRBV7-9 and TRBJ1-2; 10 bases are shared with TRBD1. The germline CDR1 and CDR2 sequences are SEHNR and FQNEAQ (reference sequence). The CDR3 runs 14 residues. V lost 5 bases and J lost 6; bases outside the gene matches: 6. The CDR3 DNA is TGTGCCAGCAGCATCGGAGGGACAGGGGATGGCTACACCTTC. Its protein product is CASSIGGTGDGYTF.

This chain links TRBV7-2 with TRBJ2-5; 7 bases map to TRBD2. Germline lookup yields CDR1 SGHTA and CDR2 FQGNSA. The ends lost 0 bases at V and 2 bases at J; junction bases unmatched: 3. The CDR3 length is 15 residues. This CDR3 reads CASSLAGTTQETQYF. The CDR3 nucleotides read TGTGCCAGCAGCTTAGCGGGGACTACGCAAGAGACCCAGTACTTC.

The chain couples TRBV27 to TRBJ2-1; tentatively, D is TRBD2 (6 bases). Germline values: CDR1 MNHEY, CDR2 SMNVEV (reference sequence). V gave up 3 bases and J gave up 4 bases, with 13 bases separating them. This CDR3 has 15 amino acids. The CDR3 reads CASSLVGGTYNEQFF. The CDR3 nucleotides read TGTGCCAGCAGTTTGGTTGGCGGGACGTACAATGAGCAGTTCTTC.

CDR3 residues: CASSRMSTDYNSPLHF. CDR3 nucleotide sequence: TGTGCCAGCAGCCGCATGAGTACGGATTATAATTCACCCCTCCACTTT. The J gene is TRBJ1-6, the V gene TRBV5-6; D not certain. There are 16 residues in the CDR3. The ends were cut back, 4 bases at V and 4 bases at J, with 15 bases in the middle. Per germline, CDR1 SGHDT and CDR2 YYEEEE.

This clone was seen a single time. The CDR3 sequence: CASSEEGTGYDEQYF. The CDR3 DNA is TGTGCCAGCAGTGAAGAGGGGACAGGGTACGACGAGCAGTACTTC. This chain joins TRBV6-1 and TRBJ2-7; 9 bases are shared with TRBD1. CDR1 MNHNS and CDR2 SASEGT come from the germline V gene. Germline trimming cut 1 base from V and 5 bases from J; bases unmatched to any gene: 6. This CDR3 spans 15 amino acids.

The chain has TRBV25-1 and TRBJ2-7; TRBD2 is a possible D gene (6 bases). There are 15 residues in the CDR3. The V end lost 3 bases, the J end lost 6 bases, and 18 bases lay between the germline ends. Germline V lookup: CDR1 MGHDK, CDR2 SYGVNS. This chain's CDR3 is CASSEKGLGSVEQYF. Written as DNA, the CDR3 is TGTGCCAGCAGTGAGAAGGGACTGGGCTCGGTCGAGCAGTACTTC.

This chain links TRBV6-5 with TRBJ2-5; 8 bases fit TRBD1. Trimming took 5 bases from V and 3 from J; bases not matched to a gene: 8. The CDR3 spans 15 residues. In germline, CDR1 is MNHEY, CDR2 SVGAGI. CDR3 residues: CASSRSGTGEETQYF. As DNA, the CDR3 is TGTGCCAGCAGTAGATCCGGGACAGGCGAAGAGACCCAGTACTTC.

The V and J genes are TRBV30 and TRBJ2-1, with a possible D match to TRBD2 (7 bases). The V end lost 3 bases, the J end lost 2 bases, and 11 bases lay between the germline ends. Germline V gene sequence: CDR1 GTSNPN, CDR2 SVGIG (reference sequence). CDR3 length: 14 residues. The CDR3 bases are TGTGCCTGGAGCGCGGGGGCAACCTACAATGAGCAGTTCTTC. Translated, it gives CAWSAGATYNEQFF.

The chain uses TRBV30 and TRBJ2-3; possible D gene TRBD2, 5 bases. The CDR3 has 15 amino acids. The V gene lost 0 bases and the J gene lost 3 bases, with 13 bases spanning the gap. CDR1 and CDR2 from the germline V gene are GTSNPN and SVGIG (reference sequence). The CDR3 bases are TGTGCCTGGAGTGTACCTCAAAGGGAGACAGATACGCAGTATTTT. It specifies CAWSVPQRETDTQYF.

The chain is built from TRBV19 and TRBJ1-5; 7 bases match TRBD1. Germline lookup yields CDR1 LNHDA and CDR2 SQIVND (reference sequence). The V segment lost 0 bases and the J segment 1 base; nucleotides outside the gene matches: 3. The CDR3 contains 16 residues. For the CDR3, the DNA is TGTGCCAGTAGTATAGATCCGGGACAGAGCAATCAGCCCCAGCATTTT. Its protein is CASSIDPGQSNQPQHF.

This clone was seen only a few times. The chain has TRBV5-1 and TRBJ1-4; 7 bases fit TRBD1. Germline-derived CDR1 and CDR2 are SGHRS and YFSETQ. There are 16 residues in the CDR3. V shed 4 bases, J shed 0 bases, and the junction held 6 bases outside the gene matches. DNA for the CDR3: TGCGCCAGCAGCCCCGGGACAGAGGCAACTAATGAAAAACTGTTTTTT. This sequence encodes CASSPGTEATNEKLFF.

The rearrangement joins TRBV5-4 to TRBJ2-3; D unclear. CDR1 is SGHNT, CDR2 YYREEE, per germline (reference sequence). Trimming took 0 bases from V and 3 from J, leaving 8 bases between them. The CDR3 sequence is 14 residues long. CDR3 bases: TGTGCCAGCAGCTTGGTGGCGGAAACAGATACGCAGTATTTT. It is translated as CASSLVAETDTQYF. Drawing the rest from reference TRBV5-4 and TRBJ2-3, the complete variable domain is ETGVTQSPTHLIKTRGQQVTLRCSSQSGHNTVSWYQQALGQGPQFIFQYYREEENGRGNFPPRFSGLQFPNYSSELNVNALELDDSALYLCASSLVAETDTQYFGPGTRLTVL.

The V gene is TRBV20-1, the J gene TRBJ1-1; D may be TRBD1 (6 bases). The V gene lost 8 bases and the J gene lost 0 bases, with 7 bases spanning the gap. CDR3 size: 11 residues. Looked up from germline, CDR1 is DFQATT and CDR2 is SNEGSKA (reference sequence). The CDR3 here is CSHRVNTEAFF. The CDR3 DNA follows: TGCAGTCACAGGGTGAACACTGAAGCTTTCTTT.

This chain links TRBV5-5 with TRBJ2-2, with TRBD1 as a possible D gene (6 bases). From germline, CDR1 is SGHKS and CDR2 YYEKEE (reference sequence). The V and J ends lost 4 bases and 6 bases respectively, with 13 bases between them. The CDR3 consists of 14 residues. CDR3 sequence: CASSQAGESGELFF. CDR3 in DNA: TGTGCCAGCAGCCAGGCAGGGGAATCCGGGGAGCTGTTTTTT.

This sequence joins TRBV7-9 and TRBJ2-5; the D gene could be TRBD1 or TRBD2 (5 bases each). This CDR3 region has 16 residues. Germline loops: CDR1 SEHNR, CDR2 FQNEAQ (reference sequence). Trimming shortened V by 6 bases and J by 2 bases, and 19 bases separated the two germline ends. DNA for the CDR3: TGTGCCAGCAGTATATCCGGGACCCACCCGCAAGAGACCCAGTACTTC. It specifies CASSISGTHPQETQYF.

The rearrangement joins TRBV6-5 to TRBJ2-1, with D perhaps TRBD1 or TRBD2 (5 bases each). Germline V lookup: CDR1 MNHEY, CDR2 SVGAGI. The CDR3 consists of 12 residues. V was trimmed by 0 bases and J by 10 bases, leaving 7 bases between them. The DNA for the CDR3 is TGTGCCAGCAGTTACTCCGGGGACGAGCAGTTCTTC. Its translation is CASSYSGDEQFF.

The chain is built from TRBV7-9 and TRBJ1-4; D is unresolved. Germline-derived CDR1 and CDR2 are SEHNR and FQNEAQ (reference sequence). There are 12 residues in the CDR3. The V gene lost 5 bases and the J gene lost 7 bases, with 8 bases spanning the gap. CDR3 DNA sequence: TGTGCCAGCAGCCGTGAGAGTGAAAAACTGTTTTTT. Its protein product is CASSRESEKLFF.

This clone was detected only once. The chain recombines TRBV5-6 with TRBJ2-7; a possible D gene is TRBD1 (5 bases). CDR3 length: 12 residues. V lost 4 bases, J lost 3 bases, and 8 bases lay in between. Germline CDR1 SGHDT, CDR2 YYEEEE. The chain's CDR3 is CASSQQDYEQYF. In DNA form, the CDR3 reads TGTGCCAGCAGCCAACAGGACTACGAGCAGTACTTC.